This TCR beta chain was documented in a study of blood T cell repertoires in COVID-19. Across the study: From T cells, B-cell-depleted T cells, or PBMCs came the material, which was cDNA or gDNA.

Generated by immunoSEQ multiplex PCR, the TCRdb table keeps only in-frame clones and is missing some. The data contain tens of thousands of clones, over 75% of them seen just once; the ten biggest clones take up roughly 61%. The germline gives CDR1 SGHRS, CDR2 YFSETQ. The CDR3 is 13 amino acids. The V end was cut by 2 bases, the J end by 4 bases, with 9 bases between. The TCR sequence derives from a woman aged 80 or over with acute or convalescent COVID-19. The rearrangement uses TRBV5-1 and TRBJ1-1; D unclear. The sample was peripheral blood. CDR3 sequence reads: CASSFAGSTEAFF. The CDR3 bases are TGCGCCAGCAGCTTCGCGGGGAGCACTGAAGCTTTCTTT.